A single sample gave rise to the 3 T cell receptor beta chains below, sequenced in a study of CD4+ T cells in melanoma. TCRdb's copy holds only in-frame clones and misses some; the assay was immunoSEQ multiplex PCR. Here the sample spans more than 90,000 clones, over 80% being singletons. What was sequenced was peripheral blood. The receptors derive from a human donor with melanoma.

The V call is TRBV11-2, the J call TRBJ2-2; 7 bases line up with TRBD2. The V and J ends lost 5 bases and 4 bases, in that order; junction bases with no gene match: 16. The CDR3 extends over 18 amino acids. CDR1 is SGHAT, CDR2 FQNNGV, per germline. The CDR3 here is CASSLRNLLAKGTGELFF. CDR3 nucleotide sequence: TGTGCCAGCAGCCTACGAAATTTACTAGCGAAAGGCACCGGGGAGCTGTTTTTT. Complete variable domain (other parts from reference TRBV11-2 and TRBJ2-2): EAGVAQSPRYKIIEKRQSVAFWCNPISGHATLYWYQQILGQGPKLLIQFQNNGVVDDSQLPKDRFSAERLKGVDSTLKIQPAKLEDSAVYLCASSLRNLLAKGTGELFFGEGSRLTVL.

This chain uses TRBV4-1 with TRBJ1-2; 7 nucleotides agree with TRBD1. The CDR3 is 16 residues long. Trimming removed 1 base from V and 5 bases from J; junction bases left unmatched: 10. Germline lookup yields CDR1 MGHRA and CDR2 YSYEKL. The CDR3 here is CASSQVDRAKGYGYTF. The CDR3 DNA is TGCGCCAGCAGCCAAGTCGACAGGGCTAAGGGTTATGGCTACACCTTC.

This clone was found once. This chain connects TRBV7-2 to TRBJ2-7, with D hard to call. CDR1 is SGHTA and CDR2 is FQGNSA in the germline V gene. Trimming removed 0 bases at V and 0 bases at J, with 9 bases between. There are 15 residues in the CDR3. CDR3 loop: CASSLAPPPSYEQYF. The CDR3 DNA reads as TGTGCCAGCAGCTTAGCCCCACCTCCCTCCTACGAGCAGTACTTC.